What follows are 8 T cell receptor beta chains derived from one specimen sequenced in a study of identical twins. Using its own MiXCR run on the 5' RACE reads, TCRdb lists one record per CDR3 protein. This sample has 1.5 million to 2 million distinct CDR3 sequences, with about 31% found just once. The specimen was cord blood. The receptor set was obtained from a newborn girl in good health.

The chain uses TRBV4-1 and TRBJ2-5; tentatively, D is TRBD1 (6 bases). Trimming took off 1 base at V and 5 bases at J, with 14 bases between the two ends. Germline V gene sequence: CDR1 MGHRA, CDR2 YSYEKL. The CDR3 has 15 amino acids. The CDR3 spells CASSQVLGARETQYF. CDR3 DNA: TGCGCCAGCAGCCAAGTTTTGGGGGCGCGGGAGACCCAGTACTTC.

This chain uses TRBV3-1 with TRBJ1-5, with 9 positions matching TRBD1. The CDR3 is 15 amino acids. The ends lost 0 bases at V and 6 bases at J; junction bases unmatched: 3. CDR1 and CDR2 (germline): LGHDT, YNNKEL (reference sequence). The CDR3 loop reads CASSQDGTGFQPQHF. In DNA form, the CDR3 reads TGTGCCAGCAGCCAAGACGGGACAGGGTTTCAGCCCCAGCATTTT. Based on the CDR3 plus reference TRBV3-1 and TRBJ1-5, the full variable domain is DTAVSQTPKYLVTQMGNDKSIKCEQNLGHDTMYWYKQDSKKFLKIMFSYNNKELIINETVPNRFSPKSPDKAHLNLHINSLELGDSAVYFCASSQDGTGFQPQHFGDGTRLSIL.

Regarding this clonotype: This sequence may be a read error, since a much larger clone differs from it by one base. This chain links TRBV12-3 or TRBV12-4 with TRBJ2-1; 7 bases are shared with TRBD2. The J call may be mistaken, given a closer DNA end match to TRBJ2-7. The CDR3 consists of 13 residues. The CDR3 bases are TGTGCCAGCAGTACTAGCGCGACGGGTGAGCAGTACTTC. This encodes CASSTSATGEQYF.

The chain couples TRBV24-1 to TRBJ2-5; 8 bases line up with TRBD1. The V and J ends lost 1 base and 4 bases, in that order; junction bases with no gene match: 7. The CDR3 has 16 residues. Germline assignment: CDR1 KGHDR and CDR2 SFDVKD. The CDR3 sequence: CATSDFNAGGRETQYF. CDR3 DNA: TGTGCCACCAGTGATTTTAACGCAGGGGGCAGAGAGACCCAGTACTTC.

This clonotype was observed a few times. The chain carries TRBV24-1 and TRBJ2-1; the match to TRBD1 covers 11 bases. V was clipped by 4 bases and J by 5 bases; unmatched bases: 3. CDR3 length: 15 residues. Looked up from germline, CDR1 is KGHDR and CDR2 is SFDVKD. This CDR3 is CATSDRTGGNNEQFF. The CDR3 region has the DNA TGTGCCACCAGTGACCGGACAGGGGGCAACAATGAGCAGTTCTTC.

Written as DNA, the CDR3 is TGTGCCAGCAGCTTCCCCACAGGACCCAGTGCCAAAAACATTCAGTACTTC. Translating gives CASSFPTGPSAKNIQYF. V usage is TRBV11-2 and J usage is TRBJ2-4; D might be TRBD1 (5 bases). The CDR3 length is 17 residues. The V gene lost 3 bases and the J gene lost 1 base, with 16 bases spanning the gap. CDR1 and CDR2 from the germline V gene are SGHAT and FQNNGV.

The chain carries TRBV20-1 and TRBJ1-4; TRBD1 might be the D (6 bases). The germline V and J ends were trimmed by 3 bases and 4 bases, with 9 bases remaining between them. In germline, CDR1 is DFQATT, CDR2 SNEGSKA (reference sequence). The CDR3 totals 13 residues. The CDR3: CSASPGVNEKLFF. The DNA of the CDR3 is TGCAGTGCTAGTCCAGGGGTTAATGAAAAACTGTTTTTT.

This clonotype was picked up a small number of times. This chain joins TRBV7-2 and TRBJ2-3; D not certain. The CDR3 totals 18 residues. V was shortened by 1 base and J by 3 bases, with 20 bases between the two germline ends. The germline V gene has CDR1 SGHTA and CDR2 FQGNSA. CDR3 bases: TGTGCCAGCAGCTTAGGCCCTTCCGGAAGGGCAGCTACAGATACGCAGTATTTT. Encoded protein: CASSLGPSGRAATDTQYF.